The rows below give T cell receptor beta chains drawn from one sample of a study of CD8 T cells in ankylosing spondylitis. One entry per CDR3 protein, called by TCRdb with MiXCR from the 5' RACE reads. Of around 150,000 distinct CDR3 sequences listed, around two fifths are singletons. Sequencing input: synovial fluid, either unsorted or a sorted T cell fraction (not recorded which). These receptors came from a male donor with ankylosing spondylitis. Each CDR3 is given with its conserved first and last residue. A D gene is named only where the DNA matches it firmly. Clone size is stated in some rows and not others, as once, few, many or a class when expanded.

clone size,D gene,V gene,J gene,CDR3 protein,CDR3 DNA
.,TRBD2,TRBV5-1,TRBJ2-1,CASSLVSGGPSYNEQFF,TGCGCCAGCAGCTTGGTTAGCGGGGGGCCCTCCTACAATGAGCAGTTCTTC
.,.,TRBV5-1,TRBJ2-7,CASRVASNHEQYF,TGCGCCAGCCGAGTGGCTAGCAACCACGAGCAGTACTTC
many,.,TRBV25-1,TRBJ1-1,CASRNKGWMNTEAFF,TGTGCCAGCAGGAACAAAGGATGGATGAACACTGAAGCTTTCTTT
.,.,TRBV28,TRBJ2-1,CASSLWETPLRGQFF,TGTGCCAGCAGTTTATGGGAAACACCACTACGGGGGCAGTTCTTC
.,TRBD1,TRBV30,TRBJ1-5,CAWRRTGTSGPQHF,TGTGCCTGGAGGAGGACAGGCACAAGTGGTCCCCAGCATTTT
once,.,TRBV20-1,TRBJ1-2,CSASPTGEGSRSYGYTF,TGCAGTGCTAGCCCCACTGGGGAGGGCTCCCGCTCCTATGGCTACACCTTC
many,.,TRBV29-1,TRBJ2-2,CSVERQNTGELFF,TGCAGCGTTGAGAGACAGAACACCGGGGAGCTGTTTTTT
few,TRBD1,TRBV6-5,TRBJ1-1,CASSYSYGTVNTEAFF,TGTGCCAGCAGTTACTCTTATGGGACAGTGAACACTGAAGCTTTCTTT
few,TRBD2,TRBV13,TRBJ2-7,CASSPTSGRDEQYF,TGTGCCAGCAGCCCTACTAGCGGGAGAGACGAGCAGTACTTC
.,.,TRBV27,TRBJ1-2,CASSSAAVTLYEGYTF,TGTGCCAGCAGTTCTGCGGCCGTGACCCTCTATGAAGGCTACACCTTC
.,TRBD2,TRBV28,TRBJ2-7,CASSLYPVLAGGNEQYF,TGTGCCAGCAGTTTATACCCAGTGTTAGCGGGAGGAAACGAGCAGTACTTC
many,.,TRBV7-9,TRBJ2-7,CASSPPWGLGAYEQYF,TGTGCCAGCAGCCCTCCTTGGGGGTTGGGGGCCTACGAGCAGTACTTC
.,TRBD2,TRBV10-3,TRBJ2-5,CAISGNLASGRAETQYF,TGTGCCATCAGTGGAAATTTGGCTAGCGGGAGGGCAGAGACCCAGTACTTC
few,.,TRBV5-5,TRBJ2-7,CASSFVGLAKDEQYF,TGTGCCAGCAGCTTTGTCGGTCTAGCGAAAGACGAGCAGTACTTC